This T cell receptor (beta chain) originates from a study of control samples from healthy donors and cancer patients. Profiling relied on immunoSEQ multiplex PCR, and the TCRdb table lists in-frame clones only, not all of them. The sample contains about 180,000 clones, roughly 89% of which appear only once. V was clipped by 4 bases and J by 4 bases, with 13 bases between them. The CDR3 totals 14 residues. CDR1 is MNHEY and CDR2 is SMNVEV in the germline V gene (reference sequence). The TCR sequence derives from a woman aged 45-59 years in good health. The chain employs TRBV27 and TRBJ1-1, with D perhaps matching TRBD1 (6 bases). Sequencing used blood. The CDR3, as DNA: TGTGCCAGCAGTTACAGGGAAGCGGTCACTGAAGCTTTCTTT. It specifies CASSYREAVTEAFF.